The T cell receptor beta chain described here comes from a study of cytomegalovirus exposure and HLA in healthy donors. Both 60 Vbeta primers and 13 Jbeta primers went into the PCR. Repertoires were generated with immunoSEQ multiplex PCR, while TCRdb's copy carries only in-frame clones and drops some. The table lists roughly 84,000 clones, roughly four fifths of them singletons, with 13% in the top ten. The donors were healthy bone marrow donors. The sequence was collected from a human donor in good health. Sequencing was carried out using PBMCs.

The CDR3 DNA reads as TGCGCCAGCAGCTTCGGACAGGGGGGCACAGATACGCAGTATTTT. Its translation: CASSFGQGGTDTQYF. The chain uses TRBV5-1 and TRBJ2-3; 10 nucleotides agree with TRBD1. Germline CDR1 SGHRS, CDR2 YFSETQ. This CDR3 has 15 amino acids. With V trimmed by 2 bases and J by 1 base, 1 base remained unmatched.